One sample yielded the 20 T cell receptor beta chains listed below, sequenced in a study of glioma-infiltrating T cells. The iRepertoire nested amplicon-rescue multiplex PCR amplified TCR alpha and beta CDR3s from RNA. Via MiXCR, TCRdb re-called the multiplex PCR reads, giving one row per CDR3 protein. Of around 390,000 distinct CDR3 sequences listed, less than 50% are singletons. Sequences were obtained from glioma tissue, nonneoplastic brain tissue, or PBMCs (not recorded which). These receptors all stem from a human donor with low-grade glioma or glioblastoma, undergoing nonglioma brain surgery, or in good health (not recorded which).

This clonotype showed up just a few times. The chain uses TRBV6-2 or TRBV6-3 and TRBJ1-6; D might be TRBD1 (6 bases). From germline, CDR1 is MNHEY and CDR2 SVGEGT. The CDR3 sequence is 18 residues long. The ends were cut back, 8 bases at V and 8 bases at J, with 28 bases in the middle. CDR3 bases: TGTGCCAGCCCGACCCGCCGGGCAGGGGAATTCAGGGATTCACCCCTCCACTTT. This gives the protein CASPTRRAGEFRDSPLHF.

This clonotype has ten or more counts. The V gene is TRBV20-1, the J gene TRBJ2-7; 8 nucleotides agree with TRBD2. Losses at the gene ends were 3 bases for V and 0 bases for J; bases not matched to a gene: 7. The V gene's germline CDR1 is DFQATT and CDR2 SNEGSKA (reference sequence). The CDR3 runs to 15 residues. The DNA of the CDR3 is TGCAGTGCTAGCCGGGGGGGCGGTTTCTCCTACGAGCAGTACTTC. The encoded protein is CSASRGGGFSYEQYF.

The chain joins TRBV7-3 to TRBJ1-1; D ambiguous. Per germline, CDR1 SGHTA and CDR2 FQGTGA. Trimming took 8 bases from V and 4 from J, leaving 14 bases between them. This CDR3 spans 13 amino acids. The DNA for the CDR3 is TGTGCCAGCGGTGGGGAGGCGGGCACTGAAGCTTTCTTT. It codes for CASGGEAGTEAFF. The full variable domain, completed using reference TRBV7-3 and TRBJ1-1, is GAGVSQTPSNKVTEKGKYVELRCDPISGHTALYWYRQSLGQGPEFLIYFQGTGAADDSGLPNDRFFAVRPEGSVSTLKIQRTERGDSAVYLCASGGEAGTEAFFGQGTRLTVV.

This sequence joins TRBV19 and TRBJ1-5, with D uncertain. The length of the CDR3 is 15 residues. Trimming cost V 5 bases and J 1 base, with 12 bases left between them. The V gene's germline CDR1 is LNHDA and CDR2 SQIVND (reference sequence). CDR3 nucleotide sequence: TGTGCCAGTAGTCTAAGACCGGTGAGCAATCAGCCCCAGCATTTT. Its translation: CASSLRPVSNQPQHF.

Note on this clonotype: No conserved phenylalanine or tryptophan is present at the end of the CDR3, so a read error is the likely explanation. The chain is built from TRBV12-3 or TRBV12-4 and TRBJ2-1, with 9 bases aligning to TRBD2. V trimming: 4 bases; J trimming: 7 bases; junction bases outside the gene matches: 5. The CDR3 is 14 amino acids. CDR3 nucleotides: TGTGCCAGCAGTTCCCGGACTAGCGTGAATGAGCAGTTCCTC. Protein product: CASSSRTSVNEQFL.

This clonotype was seen ten or more times. This chain connects TRBV20-1 to TRBJ2-3; D tentatively reads TRBD1 or TRBD2 (5 bases each). Germline loops: CDR1 DFQATT, CDR2 SNEGSKA (reference sequence). The CDR3 loop spans 14 amino acids. The ends were cut back, 3 bases at V and 5 bases at J, with 15 bases in the middle. The CDR3 sequence: CSARGVGKGDTQYF. The CDR3 DNA follows: TGCAGTGCTAGGGGGGTAGGGAAAGGAGATACGCAGTATTTT.

The table lists this clonotype with a few counts. The rearrangement uses TRBV7-2 and TRBJ1-5; D unresolved. The CDR3 is 12 amino acids. CDR1 SGHTA and CDR2 FQGNSA come from the germline V gene. V was shortened by 5 bases and J by 5 bases, with 7 bases between the two germline ends. DNA of the CDR3: TGTGCCAGCAGCCGGGGAGATCAGCCCCAGCATTTT. This translates into CASSRGDQPQHF.

This clonotype was counted many times. J is TRBJ2-7 and V is TRBV6-2 or TRBV6-3, with D unclear. Trimming took off 7 bases at V and 3 bases at J, with 7 bases between the two ends. CDR1 and CDR2 from the germline V gene are MNHEY and SVGEGT. The CDR3 is 11 amino acids. CDR3 sequence (DNA): TGTGCCAGCAATGACAACTACGAGCAGTACTTC. It yields the protein CASNDNYEQYF.

The chain carries TRBV7-2 and TRBJ1-2; tentatively, D is TRBD1 (5 bases). V was cut by 4 bases and J by 2 bases, with 14 bases left in between. The germline gives CDR1 SGHTA, CDR2 FQGNSA. The CDR3 spans 15 residues. The CDR3: CASSSLSGFNYGYTF. The CDR3 bases are TGTGCCAGCAGCTCTCTTTCAGGGTTCAACTATGGCTACACCTTC.

The rearrangement links TRBV6-5 to TRBJ1-2, with 7 bases aligning to TRBD1. Germline V CDR1 and CDR2: MNHEY, SVGAGI. The CDR3 extends over 15 amino acids. With V trimmed by 2 bases and J by 4 bases, 7 bases remained unmatched. The CDR3, as DNA: TGTGCCAGCAGTTACATGAGGGGGCGCGGCTATGGCTACACCTTC. This codes for CASSYMRGRGYGYTF.

The chain employs TRBV29-1 and TRBJ1-1, with unresolved D. Germline V gives CDR1 SQVTM, CDR2 ANQGSEA. With 3 bases removed from V and 4 bases from J, the gap between germline ends came to 12 bases. The CDR3 length is 13 residues. In DNA, the CDR3 is TGCAGCGTTGATAGGTTTCAGAGCACTGAAGCTTTCTTT. This encodes CSVDRFQSTEAFF.

Concerning this clonotype: A much larger clone differs by one base, so this may be a read error. This chain uses TRBV20-1 with TRBJ1-5; possibly TRBD1 for D (6 bases). The germline V gene encodes CDR1 DFQATT and CDR2 SNEGSKA (reference sequence). This CDR3 is built from 13 residues. CDR3 loop: CSARDTGNHPQHF. Here the CDR3 DNA reads TGCAGTGCTAGGGACACAGGGAATCACCCCCAGCATTTT.

This chain connects TRBV4-3 to TRBJ2-4; 8 bases line up with TRBD1. Germline V gene data show CDR1 as LGHNA and CDR2 as YSLEER. The CDR3 has 19 amino acids. The junction had 14 bases not matched to a gene; V was cut back by 4 bases and J by 0 bases. The CDR3 loop is CASSPRPGTGLLAKNIQYF. The DNA for the CDR3 is TGCGCCAGCAGCCCCCGACCCGGGACAGGCCTTTTAGCCAAAAACATTCAGTACTTC.

This clonotype was counted only a few times. The V call is TRBV6-2 or TRBV6-3, the J call TRBJ2-2; 7 bases fit TRBD2. The germline CDR1 and CDR2 sequences are MNHEY and SVGEGT. The CDR3 runs to 15 residues. Trimming cost V 2 bases and J 7 bases; bases outside gene matches: 7. CDR3 DNA sequence: TGTGCCAGCAGTTACGTGGCGGGAGCGTACGGGGAGCTGTTTTTT. It specifies CASSYVAGAYGELFF.

Comments on this clonotype: The junction shows a germline mismatch at one end, possibly a read error. The gene calls are TRBV11-2 and TRBJ2-7, with 11 nucleotides matching TRBD2. The CDR3 extends over 14 amino acids. Germline CDR1 reads SGHAT; CDR2 reads FQNNGV. In DNA, the CDR3 is TGTGCCTGCAGTATGACTAGCGGGGCTTACGAGCAGTACTTC. It encodes CACSMTSGAYEQYF.

The rearrangement joins TRBV4-1 to TRBJ2-7; 7 bases are shared with TRBD2. The CDR3 loop spans 16 amino acids. CDR1 and CDR2 from the germline V gene are MGHRA and YSYEKL. Germline trimming cut 1 base from V and 2 bases from J; bases unmatched to any gene: 8. The CDR3 here is CASSQVLAGGTYEQYF. CDR3 bases: TGCGCCAGCAGCCAAGTGTTAGCGGGCGGGACCTACGAGCAGTACTTC.

In the case of this clonotype: A much larger clone lies one base from this, so it may be a read error. The CDR3 carries no conserved terminal phenylalanine or tryptophan, so it likely arises from a read error. The chain carries TRBV4-1 and TRBJ1-1; D might be TRBD1 (5 bases). The CDR3 contains 15 residues. Germline V CDR1 and CDR2: MGHRA, YSYEKL. Trimming cost V 0 bases and J 11 bases, with 19 bases left between them. This chain's CDR3 is CASSQEGEPGPGAFI. Written as DNA, the CDR3 is TGCGCCAGCAGCCAAGAGGGGGAACCTGGCCCCGGGGCTTTCATT.

V gene TRBV15 combines with J gene TRBJ2-2; the D gene could be TRBD1 or TRBD2 (5 bases each). Germline CDR1 LNHNV, CDR2 YYDKDF (reference sequence). This CDR3 has 17 residues. The V end was cut by 0 bases, the J end by 4 bases, with 15 bases between. CDR3 coding DNA: TGTGCCACCAGCAGAGATCAGATCGGGGCGAGCACCGGGGAGCTGTTTTTT. Amino acids: CATSRDQIGASTGELFF.

This chain joins TRBV7-3 and TRBJ2-7, with 11 bases aligning to TRBD2. With 5 bases clipped from V and 3 bases from J, the junction kept 18 bases outside the gene matches. Per germline, CDR1 SGHTA and CDR2 FQGTGA. This CDR3 contains 19 residues. The CDR3 DNA reads as TGTGCCAGCAGCCTTAACCCGGGGCTAGCGGGAGGAAACGTCTACGAGCAGTACTTC. Its protein is CASSLNPGLAGGNVYEQYF.

This clonotype was seen a handful of times. This sequence joins TRBV5-4 and TRBJ2-3; 9 bases are a match to TRBD1. V was pared by 0 bases and J by 5 bases, with 7 bases of the junction left unmatched. CDR1 SGHNT and CDR2 YYREEE come from the germline V gene (reference sequence). This CDR3 has 16 residues. CDR3: CASSLAFGTGIDTQYF. DNA of the CDR3: TGTGCCAGCAGCTTGGCGTTCGGGACAGGGATAGATACGCAGTATTTT.